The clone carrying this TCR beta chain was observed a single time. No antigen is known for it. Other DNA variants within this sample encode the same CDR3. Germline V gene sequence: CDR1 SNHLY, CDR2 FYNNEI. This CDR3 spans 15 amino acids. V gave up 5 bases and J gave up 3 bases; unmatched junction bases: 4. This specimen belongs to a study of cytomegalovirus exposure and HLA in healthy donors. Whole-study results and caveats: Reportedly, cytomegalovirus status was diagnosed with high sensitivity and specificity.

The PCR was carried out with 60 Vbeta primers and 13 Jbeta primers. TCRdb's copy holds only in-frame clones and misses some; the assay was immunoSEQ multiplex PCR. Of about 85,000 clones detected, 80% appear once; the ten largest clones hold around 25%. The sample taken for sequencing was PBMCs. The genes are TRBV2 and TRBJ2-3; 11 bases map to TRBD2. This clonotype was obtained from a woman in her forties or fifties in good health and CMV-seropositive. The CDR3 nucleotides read TGTGCCAGCAGTAGATTAGCGGGGGGGACAGATACGCAGTATTTT. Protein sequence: CASSRLAGGTDTQYF.